These 4 T cell receptor beta chains were all obtained from the same sample, sequenced in a study of T cells in tuberculosis. Generated by immunoSEQ multiplex PCR, the TCRdb table keeps only in-frame clones and is missing some. The sample shows 30,000 or so clones, over 95% of them seen only once. Sequenced input: PBMCs. The receptors originated from a donor aged 10 to 29 with latent tuberculosis or without tuberculosis infection.

The chain employs TRBV9 and TRBJ2-3, with D tentatively TRBD1 (6 bases). Germline CDR1 is SGDLS and CDR2 is YYNGEE. The CDR3 has 16 amino acids. The ends were cut back, 4 bases at V and 2 bases at J, with 17 bases in the middle. The CDR3 loop reads CASSLTPGHPTDTQYF. The CDR3 bases are TGTGCCAGCAGCCTAACACCGGGACATCCCACAGATACGCAGTATTTT.

DNA of the CDR3: TGTGCCAGCAGCTTGGATATGAACACTGAAGCTTTCTTT. Translation: CASSLDMNTEAFF. This chain connects TRBV5-4 to TRBJ1-1; D gene unclear. With 0 bases removed from V and 0 bases from J, the gap between germline ends came to 3 bases. The CDR3 loop spans 13 amino acids. CDR1 is SGHNT and CDR2 is YYREEE in the germline V gene (reference sequence). The complete variable domain, with remaining parts taken from reference TRBV5-4 and TRBJ1-1, reads ETGVTQSPTHLIKTRGQQVTLRCSSQSGHNTVSWYQQALGQGPQFIFQYYREEENGRGNFPPRFSGLQFPNYSSELNVNALELDDSALYLCASSLDMNTEAFFGQGTRLTVV.

This rearrangement joins TRBV19 to TRBJ2-2; TRBD1 matches at 7 bases. CDR1 LNHDA and CDR2 SQIVND come from the germline V gene (reference sequence). V lost 6 bases to trimming and J lost 6 bases; unmatched junction nucleotides: 16. This CDR3 contains 17 residues. DNA of the CDR3: TGTGCCAGTAGCTATCAGGCCGTACAGGGGTATCCCGGGGAGCTGTTTTTT. This gives the protein CASSYQAVQGYPGELFF.

This chain links TRBV5-1 with TRBJ1-1; TRBD1 matches at 7 bases. The CDR3 runs to 14 residues. Unmatched junction bases numbered 9, after V lost 7 bases and J lost 3 bases. CDR1 is SGHRS, CDR2 YFSETQ, per germline. CDR3 coding DNA: TGCGCCAGCGGCCAGGGGGACGGGGACACTGAAGCTTTCTTT. Amino acids: CASGQGDGDTEAFF.